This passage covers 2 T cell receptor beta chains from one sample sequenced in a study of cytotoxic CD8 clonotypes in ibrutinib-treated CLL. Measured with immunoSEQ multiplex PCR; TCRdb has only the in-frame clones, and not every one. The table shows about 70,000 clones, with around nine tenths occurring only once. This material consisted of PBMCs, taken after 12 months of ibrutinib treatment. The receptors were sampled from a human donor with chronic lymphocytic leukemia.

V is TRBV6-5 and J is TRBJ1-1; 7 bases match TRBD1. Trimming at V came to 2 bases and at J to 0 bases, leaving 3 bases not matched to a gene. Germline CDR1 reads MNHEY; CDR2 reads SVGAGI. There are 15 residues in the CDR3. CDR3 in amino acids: CASSYGGGLNTEAFF. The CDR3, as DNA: TGTGCCAGCAGTTACGGAGGGGGCTTGAACACTGAAGCTTTCTTT.

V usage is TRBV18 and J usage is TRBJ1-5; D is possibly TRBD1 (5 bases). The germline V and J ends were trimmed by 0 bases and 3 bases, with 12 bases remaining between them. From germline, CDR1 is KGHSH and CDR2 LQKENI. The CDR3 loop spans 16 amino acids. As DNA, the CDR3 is TGTGCCAGCTCACCACCGGGGCCCGACTACAATCAGCCCCAGCATTTT. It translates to CASSPPGPDYNQPQHF.